A single sample is the source of the 23 T cell receptor beta chains below, sequenced in a study of shared clonotypes between healthy human individuals. Sequencing used immunoSEQ multiplex PCR; TCRdb keeps in-frame clones, though not all of them. Here the sample spans about 1.5 million clones, roughly 96% being singletons. Sequenced input: naive CD4+ T cells sorted from blood. The sample's subset: CD45RA+ positively selected. The receptors stem from a man aged 25-45 years in good health.

The count of this clone is one. The chain has TRBV7-2 and TRBJ2-1; D is uncertain. The V end was cut by 0 bases, the J end by 4 bases, with 10 bases between. CDR3 length: 15 amino acids. CDR1 is SGHTA, CDR2 FQGNSA, per germline. DNA of the CDR3: TGTGCCAGCAGCTTAGCAGGATCAGTGTACAATGAGCAGTTCTTC. Amino acids: CASSLAGSVYNEQFF.

With regard to this clone: Other nucleotide sequences from this sample produce the same CDR3. The chain links TRBV20-1 to TRBJ2-7; either TRBD1 or TRBD2 may supply D (6 bases each). The V gene lost 6 bases and the J gene lost 6 bases, with 12 bases spanning the gap. The germline gives CDR1 DFQATT, CDR2 SNEGSKA (reference sequence). The CDR3 sequence is 11 residues long. Here the CDR3 DNA reads TGCAGTGCCAGGGGAGGAGGCGAGCAGTACTTC. Translation: CSARGGGEQYF.

CDR3 sequence: CASISPKGGRTEAFF. CDR3 coding DNA: TGTGCCAGCATCTCGCCCAAGGGCGGAAGAACTGAAGCTTTCTTT. The chain is built from TRBV28 and TRBJ1-1; no clear D. Germline V lookup: CDR1 MDHEN, CDR2 SYDVKM. The CDR3 length is 15 residues. Trimming removed 7 bases at V and 5 bases at J, with 20 bases between.

This rearrangement joins TRBV5-5 to TRBJ1-2; 8 nucleotides line up with TRBD1. V trimming: 0 bases; J trimming: 8 bases; junction bases outside the gene matches: 12. CDR3 size: 16 residues. Per the germline V gene, CDR1 is SGHKS and CDR2 is YYEKEE (reference sequence). Here the CDR3 DNA reads TGTGCCAGCAGCTTGGCCCCGACAGGGGCGGGTATGGGCTACACCTTC. It specifies CASSLAPTGAGMGYTF.

The chain links TRBV27 to TRBJ2-7; D possibly corresponds to TRBD2 (6 bases). With 2 bases removed from V and 0 bases from J, the gap between germline ends came to 11 bases. Germline V CDR1 and CDR2: MNHEY, SMNVEV (reference sequence). This CDR3 comprises 15 residues. The CDR3 nucleotides read TGTGCCAGCAGTTTAAGACGGGAGAGCTCCTACGAGCAGTACTTC. It codes for CASSLRRESSYEQYF.

The V gene is TRBV10-3, the J gene TRBJ1-1; the D gene is possibly TRBD1 (6 bases). The CDR3 runs 13 residues. The germline gives CDR1 ENHRY, CDR2 SYGVKD. V lost 11 bases and J 6 bases, leaving 19 bases between the germline ends. The CDR3 is CAGRGAGDPEAFF. For the CDR3, the DNA is TGTGCCGGCAGGGGCGCAGGGGATCCTGAAGCTTTCTTT.

This rearrangement joins TRBV5-1 to TRBJ2-3, with TRBD2 matching over 10 bases. The trim removed 4 bases at V and 0 bases at J, leaving 5 bases unmatched. CDR1 is SGHRS and CDR2 is YFSETQ in the germline V gene. The CDR3 sequence is 16 residues long. For the CDR3, the DNA is TGCGCCAGCAGCCCGATTAGCGGGAGGAGCACAGATACGCAGTATTTT. Translated: CASSPISGRSTDTQYF.

A remark on this clone: The same CDR3 also results from other DNA sequences found in this sample. This chain joins TRBV9 and TRBJ2-5, with 7 bases matching TRBD1. Germline V gene data show CDR1 as SGDLS and CDR2 as YYNGEE. The CDR3 spans 14 residues. V was pared by 8 bases and J by 5 bases, with 12 bases of the junction left unmatched. CDR3 sequence: CASSKTGVQETQYF. The CDR3, as DNA: TGTGCCAGTTCCAAAACAGGGGTCCAGGAGACCCAGTACTTC.

This CDR3 is CASSPLAGAKNYEQYF. In DNA form, the CDR3 reads TGTGCCAGCTCACCACTAGCGGGAGCCAAGAACTACGAGCAGTACTTC. The chain is built from TRBV18 and TRBJ2-7, with 9 positions matching TRBD2. In germline, CDR1 is KGHSH, CDR2 LQKENI. Trimming at V came to 1 base and at J to 3 bases, leaving 7 bases not matched to a gene. The CDR3 spans 16 residues. Full variable domain (remainder filled in from reference TRBV18 and TRBJ2-7): NAGVMQNPRHLVRRRGQEARLRCSPMKGHSHVYWYRQLPEEGLKFMVYLQKENIIDESGMPKERFSAEFPKEGPSILRIQQVVRGDSAAYFCASSPLAGAKNYEQYFGPGTRLTVT.

The V and J genes are TRBV18 and TRBJ1-1; D perhaps matches TRBD1 (6 bases). CDR1 and CDR2 from the germline V gene are KGHSH and LQKENI. The CDR3 spans 16 residues. V was pared by 3 bases and J by 2 bases, with 16 bases between. CDR3 residues: CASSPSPGQVNTEAFF. CDR3 DNA sequence: TGTGCCAGCTCACCCAGTCCGGGACAAGTAAACACTGAAGCTTTCTTT. The whole variable domain, remainder taken from reference TRBV18 and TRBJ1-1, is NAGVMQNPRHLVRRRGQEARLRCSPMKGHSHVYWYRQLPEEGLKFMVYLQKENIIDESGMPKERFSAEFPKEGPSILRIQQVVRGDSAAYFCASSPSPGQVNTEAFFGQGTRLTVV.

The genes are TRBV5-1 and TRBJ2-5; 7 positions match TRBD2. The germline V gene has CDR1 SGHRS and CDR2 YFSETQ. Germline trimming cut 1 base from V and 1 base from J; bases unmatched to any gene: 4. The CDR3 sequence is 15 residues long. The CDR3 is CASSLRRETQETQYF. The CDR3, as DNA: TGCGCCAGCAGCTTGAGGCGGGAGACCCAAGAGACCCAGTACTTC.

The chain recombines TRBV7-2 with TRBJ2-1; 8 nucleotides align to TRBD2. The CDR3 extends over 12 amino acids. Looked up from germline, CDR1 is SGHTA and CDR2 is FQGNSA. J was trimmed by 3 bases and V by 9 bases; bases with no gene match: 1. The DNA of the CDR3 is TGTGCCAGTGGGACTAGCTACAATGAGCAGTTCTTC. It yields the protein CASGTSYNEQFF.

V usage is TRBV14 and J usage is TRBJ1-2; TRBD1 agrees at 8 bases. This CDR3 is built from 15 residues. The ends lost 2 bases at V and 4 bases at J; junction bases unmatched: 6. Germline CDR1 is SGHDN and CDR2 is FVKESK. CDR3 sequence: CASSQHHGTGYGYTF. Here the CDR3 DNA reads TGTGCCAGCAGCCAACATCACGGGACAGGCTATGGCTACACCTTC.

This clone appeared a single time. The CDR3 protein is CASSPLAGPSTDTQYF. As DNA, the CDR3 is TGTGCCAGCTCACCCCTAGCGGGCCCTAGCACAGATACGCAGTATTTT. The V call is TRBV18, the J call TRBJ2-3; 8 bases agree with TRBD2. V trimming: 3 bases; J trimming: 0 bases; junction bases outside the gene matches: 5. Per the germline V gene, CDR1 is KGHSH and CDR2 is LQKENI. The CDR3 covers 16 residues.

The rearrangement uses TRBV6-4 and TRBJ1-4; D not resolved. CDR1 is MRHNA and CDR2 is SNTAGT in the germline V gene. Trimming took off 5 bases at V and 6 bases at J, with 7 bases between the two ends. CDR3 length: 12 residues. CDR3 amino acids: CASSPHYEKLFF. CDR3 coding DNA: TGTGCCAGCAGTCCCCACTATGAAAAACTGTTTTTT.

This chain joins TRBV27 and TRBJ2-3; maybe TRBD1 (6 bases). Germline V gene lookup returns CDR1 MNHEY and CDR2 SMNVEV (reference sequence). The CDR3 runs to 16 residues. Trimming cost V 5 bases and J 0 bases, with 15 bases left between them. In nucleotides, the CDR3 is TGTGCCAGCAGTGACCTTGGGACACAGAGCACAGATACGCAGTATTTT. It encodes CASSDLGTQSTDTQYF.

The chain is built from TRBV27 and TRBJ2-7; D is tentatively TRBD1 or TRBD2 (5 bases each). Germline CDR1 MNHEY, CDR2 SMNVEV (reference sequence). The V gene lost 2 bases and the J gene lost 2 bases, with 16 bases spanning the gap. This CDR3 comprises 16 residues. The CDR3 region has the DNA TGTGCCAGCAGTTTAGGGGGACGGATTCGGACCTACGAGCAGTACTTC. Translating gives CASSLGGRIRTYEQYF.

The chain recombines TRBV4-3 with TRBJ1-2; D gene unclear. V was clipped by 1 base and J by 8 bases, with 11 bases between them. From germline, CDR1 is LGHNA and CDR2 YSLEER. This CDR3 has 13 amino acids. CDR3 amino acids: CASSQVNDGGYTF. The DNA for the CDR3 is TGCGCCAGCAGCCAAGTAAATGATGGGGGCTACACCTTC.

The CDR3 coding sequence is TGTGCCAGCAGTTCCCAGCCGGGGGTTAGCACAGATACGCAGTATTTT. It encodes CASSSQPGVSTDTQYF. The rearrangement uses TRBV28 and TRBJ2-3; D perhaps matches TRBD2 (6 bases). Trimming cost V 4 bases and J 0 bases, with 14 bases left between them. The germline CDR1 and CDR2 sequences are MDHEN and SYDVKM. This CDR3 contains 16 residues.

V gene TRBV5-1 combines with J gene TRBJ2-1; TRBD2 agrees at 15 bases. V shed 1 base and J 2 bases; nucleotides not matched to a gene: 4. CDR3 length: 18 residues. The germline gives CDR1 SGHRS, CDR2 YFSETQ. DNA of the CDR3: TGCGCCAGCAGCTTGTGGGGACTAGCGGGAGGACCCTACAATGAGCAGTTCTTC. It yields the protein CASSLWGLAGGPYNEQFF.

The chain has TRBV29-1 and TRBJ1-1; D is ambiguous. Deletions cut 0 bases from V and 1 base from J, with 15 bases between. The CDR3 loop spans 16 amino acids. Germline V lookup: CDR1 SQVTM, CDR2 ANQGSEA. The CDR3 region is CSVEEVNFRWNTEAFF. CDR3 bases: TGCAGCGTTGAAGAGGTAAATTTTCGGTGGAACACTGAAGCTTTCTTT.

The chain recombines TRBV4-3 with TRBJ1-2; a possible D gene is TRBD1 (6 bases). There are 14 residues in the CDR3. The germline V gene encodes CDR1 LGHNA and CDR2 YSLEER. Trimming shortened V by 4 bases and J by 1 base, and 10 bases separated the two germline ends. The CDR3 loop is CASSPRTDNYGYTF. CDR3 DNA sequence: TGCGCCAGCAGCCCTCGGACAGATAACTATGGCTACACCTTC.

This chain links TRBV11-2 with TRBJ2-5, with a weak D call TRBD1 (6 bases). The CDR3 has 14 residues. The germline gives CDR1 SGHAT, CDR2 FQNNGV. V gave up 0 bases and J gave up 5 bases, with 10 bases separating them. The CDR3 reads CASSLDRGPETQYF. The DNA of the CDR3 is TGTGCCAGCAGCTTAGACAGGGGCCCGGAGACCCAGTACTTC.